This TCR beta chain is drawn from a study of T cell repertoires in cytomegalovirus infection. Overall study results and limits: Dominating the ex vivo response were HLA-C-restricted CMV-specific TCR beta clonotypes.

The germline V gene encodes CDR1 MNHNS and CDR2 SASEGT. J was trimmed by 4 bases and V by 5 bases; bases with no gene match: 13. CDR3 length equals 16 residues. In the case of this clonotype: Its antigen is unknown.

TCRdb used MiXCR to reprocess the reads, holding one entry per CDR3 protein. This sample has about 490,000 distinct CDR3 sequences; less than 30% occur once, and the top ten carry about 12%. The sequence was obtained from a human donor in good health (CMV status not recorded). Some clones in this sample may be carry-over from other donors' samples. The specimen was PBMCs. The V and J genes are TRBV6-1 and TRBJ1-2, with TRBD1 matching 7 bases. As DNA, the CDR3 is TGTGCCAGCAGTTACCAATCACAGGGGCTCTCCTATGGCTACACCTTC. Protein: CASSYQSQGLSYGYTF.